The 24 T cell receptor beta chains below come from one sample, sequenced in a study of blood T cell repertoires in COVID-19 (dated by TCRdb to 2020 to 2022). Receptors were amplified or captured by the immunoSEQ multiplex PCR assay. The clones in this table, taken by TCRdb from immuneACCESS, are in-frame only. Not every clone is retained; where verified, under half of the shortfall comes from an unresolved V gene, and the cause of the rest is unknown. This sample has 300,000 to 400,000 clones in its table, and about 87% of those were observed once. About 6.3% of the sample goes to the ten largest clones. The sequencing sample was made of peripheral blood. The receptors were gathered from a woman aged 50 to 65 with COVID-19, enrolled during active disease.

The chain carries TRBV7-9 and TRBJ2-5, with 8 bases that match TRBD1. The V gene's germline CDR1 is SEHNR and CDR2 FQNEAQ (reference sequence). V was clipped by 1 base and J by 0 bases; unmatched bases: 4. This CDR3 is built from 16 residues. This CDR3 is CASSLDQGADQETQYF. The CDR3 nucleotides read TGTGCCAGCAGCTTAGATCAGGGGGCTGACCAAGAGACCCAGTACTTC.

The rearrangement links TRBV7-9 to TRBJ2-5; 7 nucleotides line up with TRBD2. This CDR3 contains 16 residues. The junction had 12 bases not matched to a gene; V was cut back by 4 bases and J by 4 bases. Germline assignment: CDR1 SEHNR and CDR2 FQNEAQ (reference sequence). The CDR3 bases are TGTGCCAGCAGCTCCGTCGGGGCTAGCGGTCGAGAGACCCAGTACTTC. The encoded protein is CASSSVGASGRETQYF.

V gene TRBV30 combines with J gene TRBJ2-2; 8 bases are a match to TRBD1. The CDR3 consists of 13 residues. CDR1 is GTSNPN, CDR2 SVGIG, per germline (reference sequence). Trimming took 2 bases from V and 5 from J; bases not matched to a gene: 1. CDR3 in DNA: TGTGCCTGGAGTCGACAGGGGACCGGGGAGCTGTTTTTT. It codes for CAWSRQGTGELFF.

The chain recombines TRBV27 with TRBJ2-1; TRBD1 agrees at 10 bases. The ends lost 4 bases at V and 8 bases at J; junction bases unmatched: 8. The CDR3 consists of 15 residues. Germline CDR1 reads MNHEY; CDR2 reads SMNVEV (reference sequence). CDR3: CASSSGQGPRYEQFF. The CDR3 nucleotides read TGTGCCAGCAGTTCGGGACAGGGGCCTAGGTATGAGCAGTTCTTC.

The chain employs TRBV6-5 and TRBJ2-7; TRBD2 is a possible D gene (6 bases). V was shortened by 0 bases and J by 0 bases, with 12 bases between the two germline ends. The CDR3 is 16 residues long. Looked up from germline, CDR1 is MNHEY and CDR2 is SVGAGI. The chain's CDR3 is CASSYSRGPTSYEQYF. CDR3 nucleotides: TGTGCCAGCAGTTACTCGCGGGGCCCGACCTCCTACGAGCAGTACTTC.

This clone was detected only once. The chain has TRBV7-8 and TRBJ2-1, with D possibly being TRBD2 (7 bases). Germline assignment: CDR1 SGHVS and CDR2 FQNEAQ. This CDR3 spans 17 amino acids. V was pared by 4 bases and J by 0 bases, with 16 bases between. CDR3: CASSSRGALGSYNEQFF. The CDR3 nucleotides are TGTGCCAGCAGCTCCCGGGGGGCCTTAGGCTCCTACAATGAGCAGTTCTTC. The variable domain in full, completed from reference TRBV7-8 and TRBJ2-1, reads GAGVSQSPRYKVAKRGQDVALRCDPISGHVSLFWYQQALGQGPEFLTYFQNEAQLDKSGLPSDRFFAERPEGSVSTLKIQRTQQEDSAVYLCASSSRGALGSYNEQFFGPGTRLTVL.

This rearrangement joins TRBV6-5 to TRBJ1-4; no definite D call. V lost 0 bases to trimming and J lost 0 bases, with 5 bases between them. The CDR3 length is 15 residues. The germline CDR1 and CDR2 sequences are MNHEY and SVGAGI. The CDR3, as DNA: TGTGCCAGCAGTTACTCGGGAGCAACTAATGAAAAACTGTTTTTT. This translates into CASSYSGATNEKLFF.

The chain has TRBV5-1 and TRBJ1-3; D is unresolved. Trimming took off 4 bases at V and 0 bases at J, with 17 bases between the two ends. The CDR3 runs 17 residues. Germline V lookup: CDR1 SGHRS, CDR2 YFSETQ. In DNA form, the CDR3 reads TGCGCCAGCAGCACGGGAGCGGAAACCCTCTCTGGAAACACCATATATTTT. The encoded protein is CASSTGAETLSGNTIYF.

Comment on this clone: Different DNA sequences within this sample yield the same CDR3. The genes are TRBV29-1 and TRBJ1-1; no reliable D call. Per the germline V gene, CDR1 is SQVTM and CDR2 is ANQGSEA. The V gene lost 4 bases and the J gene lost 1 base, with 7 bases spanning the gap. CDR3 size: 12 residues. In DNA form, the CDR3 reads TGCAGCGTTGCACGGGGGAACACTGAAGCTTTCTTT. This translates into CSVARGNTEAFF.

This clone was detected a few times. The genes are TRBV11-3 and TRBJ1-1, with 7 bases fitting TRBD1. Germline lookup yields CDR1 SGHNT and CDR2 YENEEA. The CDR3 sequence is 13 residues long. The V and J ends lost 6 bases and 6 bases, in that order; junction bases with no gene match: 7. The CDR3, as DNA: TGTGCCAGCAGAAAGACAGGGACTGCTGAAGCTTTCTTT. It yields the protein CASRKTGTAEAFF.

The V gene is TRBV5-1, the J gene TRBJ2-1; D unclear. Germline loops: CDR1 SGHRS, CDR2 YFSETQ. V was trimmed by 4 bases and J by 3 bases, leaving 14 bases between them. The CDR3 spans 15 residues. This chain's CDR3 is CASSLSPAGYNEQFF. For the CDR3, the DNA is TGCGCCAGCAGCCTCTCTCCCGCCGGCTACAATGAGCAGTTCTTC.

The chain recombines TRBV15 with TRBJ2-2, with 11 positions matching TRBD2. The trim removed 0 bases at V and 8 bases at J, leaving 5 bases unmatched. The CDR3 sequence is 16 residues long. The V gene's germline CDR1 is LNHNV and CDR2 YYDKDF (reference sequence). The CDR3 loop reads CATSRDHASGRGELFF. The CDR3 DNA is TGTGCCACCAGCAGAGATCATGCTAGCGGGAGGGGGGAGCTGTTTTTT.

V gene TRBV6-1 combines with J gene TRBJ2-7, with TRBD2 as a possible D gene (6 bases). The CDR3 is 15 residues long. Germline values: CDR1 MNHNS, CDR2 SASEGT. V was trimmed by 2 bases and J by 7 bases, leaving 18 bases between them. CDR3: CASSEIIGTLGEQYF. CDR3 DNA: TGTGCCAGCAGTGAAATAATTGGGACTCTAGGGGAGCAGTACTTC.

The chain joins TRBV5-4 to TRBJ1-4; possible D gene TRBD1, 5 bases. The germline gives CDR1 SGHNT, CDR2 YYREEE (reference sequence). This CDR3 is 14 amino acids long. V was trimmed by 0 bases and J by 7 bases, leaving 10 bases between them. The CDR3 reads CASSLGQRGEKLFF. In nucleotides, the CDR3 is TGTGCCAGCAGCTTGGGACAAAGGGGTGAAAAACTGTTTTTT.

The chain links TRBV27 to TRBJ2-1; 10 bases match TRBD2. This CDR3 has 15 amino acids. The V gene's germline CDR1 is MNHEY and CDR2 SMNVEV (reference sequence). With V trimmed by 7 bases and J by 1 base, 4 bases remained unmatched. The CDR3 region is CASKSSGSSYNEQFF. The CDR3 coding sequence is TGTGCCAGCAAATCTAGCGGGAGTTCCTACAATGAGCAGTTCTTC.

CDR3 in DNA: TGTGCCAGCAGTTACTCGGGTCAGGGGGCAAAAGAGCAGTACTTC. Translation gives CASSYSGQGAKEQYF. The rearrangement uses TRBV6-6 and TRBJ2-7; 8 bases align to TRBD1. Germline V CDR1 and CDR2: MNHNY, SVGAGI (reference sequence). This CDR3 spans 15 amino acids. Trimming at V came to 0 bases and at J to 7 bases, leaving 8 bases not matched to a gene.

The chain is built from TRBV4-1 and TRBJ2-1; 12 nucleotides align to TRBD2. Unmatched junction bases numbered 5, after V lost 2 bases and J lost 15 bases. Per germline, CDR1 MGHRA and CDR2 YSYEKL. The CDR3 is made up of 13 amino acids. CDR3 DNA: TGCGCCAGCAGCCAACTAGCGGGAGGGTCTCGGTTCTTC. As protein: CASSQLAGGSRFF.

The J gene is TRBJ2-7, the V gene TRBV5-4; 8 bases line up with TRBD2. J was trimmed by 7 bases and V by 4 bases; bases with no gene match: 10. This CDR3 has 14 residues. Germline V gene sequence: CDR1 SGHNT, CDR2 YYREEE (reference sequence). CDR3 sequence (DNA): TGTGCCAGCAGCAAACCGGGAGGGGAAAGGGAGCAGTACTTC. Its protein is CASSKPGGEREQYF.

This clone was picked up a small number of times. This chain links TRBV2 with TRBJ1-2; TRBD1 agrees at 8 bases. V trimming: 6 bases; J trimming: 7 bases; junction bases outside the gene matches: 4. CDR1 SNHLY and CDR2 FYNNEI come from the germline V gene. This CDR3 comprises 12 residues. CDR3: CASRGQESGYTF. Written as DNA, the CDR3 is TGTGCCAGCAGGGGACAGGAATCTGGCTACACCTTC.

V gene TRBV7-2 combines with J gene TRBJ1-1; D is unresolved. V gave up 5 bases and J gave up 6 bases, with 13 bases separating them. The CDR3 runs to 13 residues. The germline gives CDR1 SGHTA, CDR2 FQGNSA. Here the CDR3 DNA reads TGTGCCAGCAGCCTACTAAACAAGGCTGAAGCTTTCTTT. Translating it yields CASSLLNKAEAFF.

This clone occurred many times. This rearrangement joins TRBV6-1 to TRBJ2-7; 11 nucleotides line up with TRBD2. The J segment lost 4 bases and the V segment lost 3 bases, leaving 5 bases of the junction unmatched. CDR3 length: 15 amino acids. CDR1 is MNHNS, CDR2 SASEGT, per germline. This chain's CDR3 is CASSEELAGAYEQYF. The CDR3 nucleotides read TGTGCCAGCAGTGAGGAACTAGCGGGAGCTTACGAGCAGTACTTC.

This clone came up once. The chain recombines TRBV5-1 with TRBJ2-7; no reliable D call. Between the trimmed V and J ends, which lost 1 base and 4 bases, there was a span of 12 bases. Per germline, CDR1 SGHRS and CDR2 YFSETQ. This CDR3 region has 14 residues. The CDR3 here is CASSLSGFGYEQYF. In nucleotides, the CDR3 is TGCGCCAGCAGCTTGTCCGGGTTTGGGTACGAGCAGTACTTC. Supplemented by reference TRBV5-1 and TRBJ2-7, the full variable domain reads KAGVTQTPRYLIKTRGQQVTLSCSPISGHRSVSWYQQTPGQGLQFLFEYFSETQRNKGNFPGRFSGRQFSNSRSEMNVSTLELGDSALYLCASSLSGFGYEQYFGPGTRLTVT.

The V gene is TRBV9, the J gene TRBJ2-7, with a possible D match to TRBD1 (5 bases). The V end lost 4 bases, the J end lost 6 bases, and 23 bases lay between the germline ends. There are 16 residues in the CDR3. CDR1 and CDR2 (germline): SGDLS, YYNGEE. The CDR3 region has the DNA TGTGCCAGCAGCAATCCACAGGTAGCCGCCAGAGGCGAGCAGTACTTC. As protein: CASSNPQVAARGEQYF. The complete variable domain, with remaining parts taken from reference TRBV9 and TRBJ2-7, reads DSGVTQTPKHLITATGQRVTLRCSPRSGDLSVYWYQQSLDQGLQFLIQYYNGEERAKGNILERFSAQQFPDLHSELNLSSLELGDSALYFCASSNPQVAARGEQYFGPGTRLTVT.

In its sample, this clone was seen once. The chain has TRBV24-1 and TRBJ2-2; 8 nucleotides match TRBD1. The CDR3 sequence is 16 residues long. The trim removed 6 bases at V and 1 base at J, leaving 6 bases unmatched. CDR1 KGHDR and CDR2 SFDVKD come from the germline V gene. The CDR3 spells CATSQPGQGNTGELFF. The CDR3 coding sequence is TGTGCCACCAGTCAACCCGGACAGGGGAACACCGGGGAGCTGTTTTTT.